The 26 T cell receptor beta chains listed next were all sequenced from one sample in a study of T cell responses to AZD1222 COVID-19 vaccine. Sequencing used immunoSEQ multiplex PCR; TCRdb keeps in-frame clones, though not all of them. The sample lists about 100,000 clones, around nine tenths occurring once. This sample comprised peripheral blood, obtained on day 0 of AZD1222 vaccination. Every receptor here comes from an adult in good health.

CDR3 sequence reads: CASSYDRWSNQPQHF. The DNA of the CDR3 is TGTGCCAGCAGTTACGACAGGTGGAGCAATCAGCCCCAGCATTTT. The chain recombines TRBV6-5 with TRBJ1-5; D perhaps matches TRBD1 (6 bases). CDR1 is MNHEY, CDR2 SVGAGI, per germline. The CDR3 runs to 15 residues. Trimming pared 2 bases from V and 1 base from J, leaving 9 bases between.

This rearrangement joins TRBV5-4 to TRBJ2-7; 7 nucleotides agree with TRBD1. V lost 4 bases and J lost 1; bases outside the gene matches: 2. Germline assignment: CDR1 SGHNT and CDR2 YYREEE (reference sequence). The CDR3 is 13 amino acids. The CDR3 protein is CASSNRGSYEQYF. The CDR3 DNA follows: TGTGCCAGCAGCAACAGGGGTTCCTACGAGCAGTACTTC.

The chain recombines TRBV7-6 with TRBJ1-2, with TRBD1 matching over 11 bases. V dropped 0 bases and J dropped 7; count of bases not matched to a gene: 4. This CDR3 has 15 amino acids. Germline assignment: CDR1 SGHVS and CDR2 FNYEAQ. This chain's CDR3 is CASSLARGTGGGYTF. The DNA for the CDR3 is TGTGCCAGCAGCTTAGCGCGGGGGACAGGGGGTGGCTACACCTTC.

The rearrangement uses TRBV6-2 or TRBV6-3 and TRBJ2-1; 7 nucleotides line up with TRBD1. The germline CDR1 and CDR2 sequences are MNHEY and SVGEGT. Germline trimming cut 6 bases from V and 15 bases from J; bases unmatched to any gene: 8. This CDR3 contains 11 residues. The CDR3 DNA is TGTGCCAGCAGCCGACAGGGAAGGGGGTTCTTC. This encodes CASSRQGRGFF.

The gene calls are TRBV4-2 and TRBJ2-7; 8 nucleotides align to TRBD2. Germline values: CDR1 LGHNA, CDR2 YNFKEQ. V shed 0 bases and J 3 bases; nucleotides not matched to a gene: 10. This CDR3 is 17 amino acids long. The chain's CDR3 is CASSQDLGGVKGYEQYF. CDR3 coding DNA: TGTGCCAGCAGCCAAGATCTCGGGGGGGTTAAGGGCTACGAGCAGTACTTC.

As concerns this clone: The same CDR3 is also encoded by other DNA sequences in this sample. The rearrangement joins TRBV15 to TRBJ1-2; TRBD1 aligns across 9 bases. J gave up 6 bases and V 0 bases, and 2 bases lay outside the gene matches. CDR3 length: 14 amino acids. Germline CDR1 and CDR2: LNHNV and YYDKDF (reference sequence). DNA for the CDR3: TGTGCCACCAGCAGAGATCGGACAGGGGATGGCTACACCTTC. It codes for CATSRDRTGDGYTF.

V is TRBV9 and J is TRBJ1-1, with unresolved D. Germline V lookup: CDR1 SGDLS, CDR2 YYNGEE. The CDR3 contains 15 residues. V dropped 0 bases and J dropped 0 bases, with 9 bases sitting between them. The CDR3 region is CASSVGVGLNTEAFF. For the CDR3, the DNA is TGTGCCAGCAGCGTAGGGGTAGGGCTGAACACTGAAGCTTTCTTT.

This chain connects TRBV19 to TRBJ1-2; 8 bases agree with TRBD1. Trimming cost V 2 bases and J 8 bases; bases outside gene matches: 13. Germline CDR1 LNHDA, CDR2 SQIVND (reference sequence). The CDR3 runs 16 residues. The CDR3: CASSIFRDRGFGGYTF. In DNA, the CDR3 is TGTGCCAGTAGTATATTTCGAGACAGGGGTTTCGGCGGCTACACCTTC.

This chain connects TRBV20-1 to TRBJ2-7; D gene uncertain. This CDR3 region has 13 residues. Trimming cost V 3 bases and J 4 bases, with 13 bases left between them. Looked up from germline, CDR1 is DFQATT and CDR2 is SNEGSKA (reference sequence). CDR3 DNA: TGCAGTGCTAGTTCTGGGTTTTCATACGAGCAGTACTTC. Protein sequence: CSASSGFSYEQYF.

The chain recombines TRBV6-2 or TRBV6-3 with TRBJ1-5; D gene unclear. The CDR3 loop spans 15 amino acids. The germline V and J ends were trimmed by 4 bases and 2 bases, with 12 bases remaining between them. Germline CDR1 and CDR2: MNHEY and SVGEGT. CDR3 sequence: CASSLLDGRNQPQHF. The CDR3 bases are TGTGCCAGCAGTTTACTGGACGGTCGCAATCAGCCCCAGCATTTT.

The rearrangement uses TRBV21-1 and TRBJ2-5; the table gives TRBD1 as D, unverified against the DNA. TRBV21-1 is reported as a pseudogene. The CDR3 covers 15 residues. CDR3 in amino acids: CASSKGGRTQETQYF. The CDR3 nucleotides are TGTGCCAGCAGCAAAGGGGGCCGGACGCAAGAGACCCAGTACTTC.

The rearrangement joins TRBV6-5 to TRBJ1-5, with D hard to call. The germline gives CDR1 MNHEY, CDR2 SVGAGI. There are 14 residues in the CDR3. V lost 7 bases to trimming and J lost 4 bases, with 14 bases between them. The CDR3 bases are TGTGCCAGCAACCCCTCGGGGAGTAATCAGCCCCAGCATTTT. Protein sequence: CASNPSGSNQPQHF.

The V call is TRBV5-1, the J call TRBJ1-2; D call uncertain. V lost 0 bases and J lost 8, with 11 bases in between. Germline assignment: CDR1 SGHRS and CDR2 YFSETQ. This CDR3 contains 13 residues. The CDR3 DNA is TGCGCCAGCAGCTTGGGGCCTTTGGACGGCTACACCTTC. This encodes CASSLGPLDGYTF.

The table lists this clone with a few counts. This sequence joins TRBV10-3 and TRBJ1-2, with no clear D. Germline V lookup: CDR1 ENHRY, CDR2 SYGVKD. This CDR3 is built from 15 residues. V was clipped by 0 bases and J by 11 bases, with 19 bases between them. DNA of the CDR3: TGTGCCATCAGTGAGTCGCCCTCGGGCGGGCCACCTTACACCTTC. It is translated as CAISESPSGGPPYTF.

On this clone: The same CDR3 can be traced to other DNA sequences in this sample. The rearrangement joins TRBV5-1 to TRBJ1-2; D possibly corresponds to TRBD1 (6 bases). Germline CDR1 is SGHRS and CDR2 is YFSETQ. V lost 2 bases to trimming and J lost 2 bases, with 7 bases between them. The CDR3 loop spans 13 amino acids. The CDR3 DNA is TGCGCCAGCAGCTTAGGACAGAACTATGGCTACACCTTC. This translates into CASSLGQNYGYTF.

In DNA form, the CDR3 reads TGTGCCAGCAGTTTACACGCAGATACGCAGTATTTT. It yields the protein CASSLHADTQYF. The chain has TRBV12-3 or TRBV12-4 and TRBJ2-3; D remains unclear. This CDR3 region has 12 residues. Trimming took 2 bases from V and 4 from J, leaving 4 bases between them.

The chain recombines TRBV5-1 with TRBJ1-6; D uncertain. CDR3 size: 14 residues. V was clipped by 2 bases and J by 8 bases, with 11 bases between them. Germline V gene lookup returns CDR1 SGHRS and CDR2 YFSETQ. The CDR3 DNA reads TGCGCCAGCAGCTTTGGGGAATCGGATTCACCCCTCCACTTT. Amino acid sequence: CASSFGESDSPLHF.

This rearrangement joins TRBV7-6 to TRBJ2-5, with TRBD2 as a possible D gene (6 bases). The V gene lost 4 bases and the J gene lost 7 bases, with 10 bases spanning the gap. CDR1 and CDR2 from the germline V gene are SGHVS and FNYEAQ. CDR3 size: 12 residues. CDR3 loop: CASSSFGGTQYF. The CDR3 coding sequence is TGTGCCAGCAGCTCCTTCGGGGGGACCCAGTACTTC.

The J gene is TRBJ2-1, the V gene TRBV10-3, with 7 bases fitting TRBD1. V shed 2 bases, J shed 7 bases, and the junction held 5 bases outside the gene matches. This CDR3 is 14 amino acids long. Germline CDR1 ENHRY, CDR2 SYGVKD. The CDR3, as DNA: TGTGCCATCAGTGAGGAAGGGGGCTTGAATGAGCAGTTCTTC. It codes for CAISEEGGLNEQFF.

This clone appeared a single time. The gene calls are TRBV5-1 and TRBJ2-3, with 11 bases lining up with TRBD2. The CDR3 totals 16 residues. Germline CDR1 and CDR2: SGHRS and YFSETQ. Losses at the gene ends were 3 bases for V and 1 base for J; bases not matched to a gene: 4. Written as DNA, the CDR3 is TGCGCCAGCAGCTACCTGACTAGCGGGGGCACAGATACGCAGTATTTT. This gives the protein CASSYLTSGGTDTQYF.

The CDR3 coding sequence is TGTGCCAGCAGCGATCAGAGCGGGAACACTGAAGCTTTCTTT. This sequence encodes CASSDQSGNTEAFF. V is TRBV6-2 or TRBV6-3 and J is TRBJ1-1, with D unresolved. The CDR3 totals 14 residues. With 6 bases removed from V and 1 base from J, the gap between germline ends came to 12 bases. Germline loops: CDR1 MNHEY, CDR2 SVGEGT.

This chain connects TRBV19 to TRBJ1-3, with TRBD1 matching over 8 bases. Looked up from germline, CDR1 is LNHDA and CDR2 is SQIVND (reference sequence). CDR3 length: 16 residues. Germline trimming cut 9 bases from V and 7 bases from J; bases unmatched to any gene: 17. This CDR3 reads CASQRPIRQGRNTIYF. In nucleotides, the CDR3 is TGTGCCAGCCAACGACCAATTCGACAGGGGCGCAACACCATATATTTT.

This clone was counted between two and nine times. The J gene is TRBJ2-2, the V gene TRBV9; perhaps TRBD1 as D (6 bases). The CDR3 spans 14 residues. V lost 3 bases, J lost 5 bases, and 11 bases lay in between. Per germline, CDR1 SGDLS and CDR2 YYNGEE. The DNA of the CDR3 is TGTGCCAGCAGCGCAAGGGACAAAACCGGGGAGCTGTTTTTT. Translation gives CASSARDKTGELFF.

V usage is TRBV13 and J usage is TRBJ1-2, with D possibly TRBD1 on 6 matching bases. V shed 3 bases and J shed 6 bases, with 17 bases lying between them. The germline CDR1 and CDR2 sequences are PRHDT and FYEKMQ (reference sequence). The CDR3 runs to 15 residues. CDR3 DNA sequence: TGTGCCAGCAGCTTCCCCCCGACAGGATGGGATGGCTACACCTTC. It codes for CASSFPPTGWDGYTF.

This clone was counted between two and nine times. CDR3 residues: CATLAGHEQYF. The CDR3 nucleotides are TGTGCCACGCTAGCGGGTCACGAGCAGTACTTC. This chain connects TRBV28 to TRBJ2-7, with 8 bases that match TRBD2. Germline values: CDR1 MDHEN, CDR2 SYDVKM. The CDR3 has 11 amino acids. V gave up 10 bases and J gave up 5 bases; unmatched junction bases: 4.

This CDR3 is CASNQPGVEKLFF. DNA of the CDR3: TGTGCCAGCAATCAACCGGGAGTCGAAAAACTGTTTTTT. V gene TRBV19 combines with J gene TRBJ1-4; unclear D gene. The CDR3 is 13 amino acids. V lost 9 bases and J lost 8, with 16 bases in between. Per the germline V gene, CDR1 is LNHDA and CDR2 is SQIVND (reference sequence).